The entry that follows covers one T cell receptor beta chain sequence. Its antigen is unidentified. The sample originates from a study of monozygotic twins with inflammatory bowel disease. General observations from the study: TCRbeta diversity (inverse Simpson) was lower in IBD patients than in healthy co-twins.

No DNA is given; TCRdb re-called the 5' RACE reads and lists each CDR3 protein once. The sample includes some 170,000 distinct CDR3 sequences. The source material was blood. This receptor was obtained from a human donor with ulcerative colitis or Crohn's disease, or a healthy co-twin of an affected twin (not recorded which).

CDR3: CSGAANTGELFF. The genes are TRBV20-1 and TRBJ2-2. Germline V gene data show CDR1 as DFQATT and CDR2 as SNEGSKA (reference sequence). The CDR3 consists of 12 residues.